The 2 T cell receptor beta chains listed next were all sequenced from one sample in a study of beta chain features in type 1 diabetes. Expressed TCRB transcripts got sequenced, as all isolated RNA was reverse transcribed. Sequenced by immunoSEQ multiplex PCR; TCRdb stores in-frame clones only, minus some. Of 300,000 to 350,000 clones detected, roughly 21% appear once; the ten largest clones hold about 0.045%. Material: naive CD4+ T cells from blood. These receptors were collected from a woman younger than 35 in good health.

The chain recombines TRBV27 with TRBJ1-2; 9 nucleotides agree with TRBD1. Germline CDR1 is MNHEY and CDR2 is SMNVEV (reference sequence). Trimming cost V 9 bases and J 5 bases; bases outside gene matches: 19. The CDR3 totals 17 residues. CDR3 sequence: CARNTGTGSREGYGYTF. In nucleotides, the CDR3 is TGTGCCAGAAACACCGGGACAGGGAGTCGCGAGGGATATGGCTACACCTTC.

The V call is TRBV7-9, the J call TRBJ2-3, with 12 nucleotides matching TRBD2. J was trimmed by 1 base and V by 3 bases; bases with no gene match: 2. The CDR3 spans 16 residues. Germline loops: CDR1 SEHNR, CDR2 FQNEAQ (reference sequence). CDR3 bases: TGTGCCAGCAGCTTGGCTAGCGGGGGGGGCACAGATACGCAGTATTTT. Translating it yields CASSLASGGGTDTQYF.